These 6 T cell receptor beta chains came from one sample sequenced in a study of cytomegalovirus exposure and HLA in healthy donors. PCR primers comprised 60 Vbeta and 13 Jbeta primers. Assay: immunoSEQ multiplex PCR; the TCRdb copy retains only in-frame clones and omits some. Of approximately 190,000 clones in the sample, 70% were seen once. Sample: PBMCs. These TCRs come from a man aged 35-49 years in good health and CMV-seropositive.

The genes are TRBV12-5 and TRBJ1-1, with D possibly being TRBD1 (6 bases). Germline CDR1 reads LGHNT; CDR2 reads FRNRAP. The CDR3 consists of 18 residues. V shed 0 bases and J shed 4 bases, with 21 bases lying between them. The CDR3 reads CASGLVEKTGGGGTEAFF. DNA for the CDR3: TGTGCTAGTGGTTTGGTAGAAAAGACAGGAGGGGGGGGCACTGAAGCTTTCTTT.

The rearrangement links TRBV9 to TRBJ2-5, with 11 bases lining up with TRBD1. This CDR3 is 16 amino acids long. Losses at the gene ends were 0 bases for V and 4 bases for J; bases not matched to a gene: 5. CDR1 SGDLS and CDR2 YYNGEE come from the germline V gene. CDR3 protein: CASSVEGTGGRETQYF. The CDR3 bases are TGTGCCAGCAGCGTAGAGGGGACAGGGGGACGAGAGACCCAGTACTTC.

The chain carries TRBV6-6 and TRBJ2-7; 8 positions agree with TRBD1. Germline V gives CDR1 MNHNY, CDR2 SVGAGI (reference sequence). The CDR3 loop spans 14 amino acids. The ends lost 4 bases at V and 3 bases at J; junction bases unmatched: 5. The CDR3 loop is CASSFGQGGYEQYF. CDR3 DNA sequence: TGTGCCAGCAGTTTCGGACAGGGTGGCTACGAGCAGTACTTC.

This chain connects TRBV2 to TRBJ1-2; D is possibly TRBD1 (5 bases). The length of the CDR3 is 16 residues. Trimming removed 4 bases at V and 1 base at J, with 16 bases between. In germline, CDR1 is SNHLY, CDR2 FYNNEI. The CDR3 here is CASSARGPGVNYGYTF. CDR3 coding DNA: TGTGCCAGCAGTGCCCGAGGGCCGGGGGTTAACTATGGCTACACCTTC.

This chain uses TRBV7-9 with TRBJ2-4, with TRBD1 matching over 8 bases. V shed 5 bases and J 8 bases; nucleotides not matched to a gene: 11. There are 15 residues in the CDR3. The germline gives CDR1 SEHNR, CDR2 FQNEAQ (reference sequence). The CDR3: CASSPDGQGADIQYF. The CDR3 coding sequence is TGTGCCAGCAGCCCAGATGGACAGGGCGCTGACATTCAGTACTTC.

The V call is TRBV28, the J call TRBJ2-1, with 8 positions matching TRBD2. Looked up from germline, CDR1 is MDHEN and CDR2 is SYDVKM. J gave up 10 bases and V 6 bases, and 17 bases lay outside the gene matches. The CDR3 runs 16 residues. CDR3 region: CASSSTPGLGPMEQFF. The CDR3 DNA is TGTGCCAGCAGCTCCACACCGGGACTAGGGCCCATGGAGCAGTTCTTC.